The clone carrying this T cell receptor (beta chain) was picked up a small number of times. V dropped 4 bases and J dropped 1 base, with 9 bases sitting between them. This CDR3 is built from 14 residues. Germline values: CDR1 SGHRS, CDR2 YFSETQ. The data derive from a study of cytomegalovirus exposure and HLA in healthy donors. Donors in the study were healthy people who gave bone marrow. It was with 60 Vbeta and 13 Jbeta primers that the PCR ran. Only in-frame clones appear in the TCRdb table, and some are missing; sequencing was by immunoSEQ multiplex PCR. The table shows 120,000 to 150,000 clones, with roughly 9.4% occurring only once.

This clonotype originated in a male donor in good health and CMV-seronegative. V usage is TRBV5-1 and J usage is TRBJ1-3; perhaps TRBD1 as D (5 bases). Material for sequencing was PBMCs. The CDR3 sequence is CASSIQGSGNTIYF. CDR3 coding DNA: TGCGCCAGCAGCATTCAGGGATCTGGAAACACCATATATTTT.